Listed below are T cell receptor beta chains from one sample, sequenced in a study of blood T cell repertoires in COVID-19. Generated by immunoSEQ multiplex PCR, the TCRdb table keeps only in-frame clones and is missing some. The profile shows approximately 300,000 clones, 87% of them singletons. Material for sequencing was peripheral blood. These receptors were collected from a man aged 18 to 30 with active or convalescent COVID-19. Each CDR3 is given with its conserved first and last residue. The D gene is left open where the match is weak. Clone size appears in some rows only: once, few, many, or a class for an expanded clone.

d_gene	v_gene	abundance	j_gene	CDR3aa	CDR3nt
NA	TRBV28	NA	TRBJ2-7	CASNNSDRRTYEQYF	TGTGCCAGCAACAACTCCGACAGGCGGACCTACGAGCAGTACTTC
TRBD1	TRBV5-6	once	TRBJ2-7	CASNLRDSYEQYF	TGTGCCAGCAACCTACGGGACAGCTACGAGCAGTACTTC
NA	TRBV6-5	once	TRBJ1-2	CASSLGGGTNYGYTF	TGTGCCAGCAGCCTGGGCGGGGGCACTAACTATGGCTACACCTTC
NA	TRBV11-2	once	TRBJ1-2	CASSLTDGGGYTF	TGTGCCAGCAGCTTGACGGACGGAGGGGGCTACACCTTC
TRBD1	TRBV9	once	TRBJ1-3	CASSTQDRVTGNTIYF	TGTGCCAGCAGCACTCAGGACAGGGTCACTGGAAACACCATATATTTT
NA	TRBV15	NA	TRBJ1-6	CATSRDRGTLHF	TGTGCCACCAGCAGAGACAGGGGAACCCTCCACTTT
NA	TRBV3-1/TRBV3-2	NA	TRBJ2-7	CASSQGEGFHEQYF	TGTGCCAGCAGCCAAGGTGAGGGCTTTCACGAGCAGTACTTC
NA	TRBV7-9	NA	TRBJ1-4	CASSLLSATNEKLFF	TGTGCCAGCAGCCTACTATCTGCAACTAATGAAAAACTGTTTTTT
TRBD1	TRBV4-3	NA	TRBJ2-7	CASSQETGVIYEQYF	TGCGCCAGCAGCCAGGAGACAGGGGTTATTTACGAGCAGTACTTC
NA	TRBV27	NA	TRBJ1-1	CASSLSGAATEAFF	TGTGCCAGCAGTTTATCTGGGGCGGCCACTGAAGCTTTCTTT
NA	TRBV19	NA	TRBJ2-2	CASSGHPGGTGELFF	TGTGCCAGTAGTGGACATCCTGGTGGAACCGGGGAGCTGTTTTTT
TRBD1	TRBV19	NA	TRBJ1-6	CASSPGFVGQRNSPLHF	TGTGCCAGTAGTCCCGGTTTCGTGGGACAGAGAAATTCACCCCTCCACTTT
TRBD1	TRBV19	NA	TRBJ1-2	CASSIVQGHGYTF	TGTGCCAGTAGTATAGTACAGGGGCATGGCTACACCTTC
NA	TRBV7-2	few	TRBJ1-3	CASSTGSVGSGNTIYF	TGTGCCAGCAGCACTGGCTCGGTGGGCTCCGGAAACACCATATATTTT
TRBD1	TRBV10-1	NA	TRBJ2-3	CASSETGTGPVTDTQYF	TGCGCCAGCAGTGAGACCGGGACAGGGCCCGTCACAGATACGCAGTATTTT
TRBD1	TRBV10-2	NA	TRBJ1-6	CASSERTGGNSPLHF	TGCGCCAGCAGTGAGAGGACAGGGGGGAATTCACCCCTCCACTTT
NA	TRBV7-9	few	TRBJ1-1	CASIDGMNTEAFF	TGTGCCAGCATTGACGGGATGAACACTGAAGCTTTCTTT
NA	TRBV27	NA	TRBJ2-1	CASSLYAGHNEQFF	TGTGCCAGCAGTTTATATGCGGGACACAATGAGCAGTTCTTC
NA	TRBV7-6	NA	TRBJ2-5	CASSLALVISGVETQYF	TGTGCCAGCAGCTTAGCGCTAGTGATATCGGGGGTGGAGACCCAGTACTTC
NA	TRBV27	once	TRBJ1-3	CASSLNRTVSSGNTIYF	TGTGCCAGCAGTTTAAACAGGACAGTAAGTTCTGGAAACACCATATATTTT
NA	TRBV7-9	NA	TRBJ2-5	CASSLGQRETQYF	TGTGCCAGCAGCTTAGGTCAGCGGGAGACCCAGTACTTC
NA	TRBV6-5	NA	TRBJ2-5	CASTPGGGQETQYF	TGTGCCAGCACCCCAGGTGGAGGCCAAGAGACCCAGTACTTC
TRBD2	TRBV6-5	NA	TRBJ2-1	CASSIAGNNEQFF	TGTGCCAGCAGTATAGCGGGGAACAATGAGCAGTTCTTC
NA	TRBV5-6	NA	TRBJ1-4	CASSPGWSEKLFF	TGTGCCAGCAGCCCGGGATGGAGTGAAAAACTGTTTTTT
NA	TRBV18	few	TRBJ2-2	CASSPPNRNTGELFF	TGTGCCAGCTCACCACCGAACAGGAACACCGGGGAGCTGTTTTTT
TRBD2	TRBV11-2	NA	TRBJ2-1	CASTGIAGYNEQFF	TGTGCCAGCACCGGAATAGCGGGGTACAATGAGCAGTTCTTC
NA	TRBV6-5	few	TRBJ1-6	CASRLLSSPLHF	TGTGCCAGCAGGCTCTTGAGCTCACCCCTCCACTTT
NA	TRBV27	NA	TRBJ1-2	CASSPGGPIGYGYTF	TGTGCCAGCAGCCCGGGGGGGCCTATTGGCTATGGCTACACCTTC
TRBD2	TRBV5-1	NA	TRBJ2-1	CASSFGRGGRNEQFF	TGCGCCAGCAGCTTTGGGCGGGGGGGCCGTAATGAGCAGTTCTTC
NA	TRBV2	NA	TRBJ1-2	CASSDQGIYGYTF	TGTGCCAGCAGTGACCAGGGTATCTATGGCTACACCTTC
NA	TRBV27	NA	TRBJ2-3	CASSLRRFTDTQYF	TGTGCCAGCAGCCTGAGAAGATTCACAGATACGCAGTATTTT
TRBD1	TRBV10-2	once	TRBJ2-7	CASSTMGTGDYEQYF	TGCGCCAGCAGTACGATGGGGACAGGGGACTACGAGCAGTACTTC
NA	TRBV5-4	NA	TRBJ1-1	CASSPQGYTEAFF	TGTGCCAGCAGTCCTCAGGGCTACACTGAAGCTTTCTTT
NA	TRBV15	NA	TRBJ1-3	CATSGTSGNTIYF	TGTGCCACCAGCGGGACTTCTGGAAACACCATATATTTT
TRBD1	TRBV12-3/TRBV12-4	NA	TRBJ1-2	CASRGRGNYGYTF	TGTGCCAGCCGAGGCAGGGGGAACTATGGCTACACCTTC
NA	TRBV7-8	once	TRBJ2-1	CASSSLTGVAYNEQFF	TGTGCCAGCAGCTCCCTAACGGGAGTGGCCTACAATGAGCAGTTCTTC
NA	TRBV4-1	NA	TRBJ1-5	CASSQSGAGGNQPQHF	TGCGCCAGCAGCCAGTCGGGGGCGGGAGGCAATCAGCCCCAGCATTTT
NA	TRBV2	NA	TRBJ2-1	CASSELGTYNEQFF	TGTGCCAGCAGTGAATTGGGGACATACAATGAGCAGTTCTTC
TRBD1	TRBV25-1	NA	TRBJ1-2	CATYYRDRESYGYTF	TGTGCCACCTATTACCGGGACAGGGAGAGCTATGGCTACACCTTC
TRBD2	TRBV3-1/TRBV3-2	NA	TRBJ2-1	CASSRGLAGNNEQFF	TGTGCCAGCAGCCGGGGACTAGCGGGAAACAATGAGCAGTTCTTC
TRBD1	TRBV12-3/TRBV12-4	NA	TRBJ1-1	CASSLRGLVEAFF	TGTGCCAGCAGTTTGAGGGGGCTTGTTGAAGCTTTCTTT
TRBD1	TRBV18	once	TRBJ1-4	CASSPGTGRSEKLFF	TGTGCCAGCTCACCAGGGACAGGGAGGTCTGAAAAACTGTTTTTT
NA	TRBV28	NA	TRBJ1-5	CASSLSLGNQPQHF	TGTGCCAGCAGTTTATCATTAGGCAATCAGCCCCAGCATTTT
TRBD1	TRBV5-1	NA	TRBJ2-5	CASSQLQGAFETQYF	TGCGCCAGCAGCCAATTACAGGGGGCCTTTGAGACCCAGTACTTC
TRBD1	TRBV4-1	NA	TRBJ2-6	CASSQAAGTGRMWANVLTF	TGCGCCAGCAGCCAGGCGGCCGGGACAGGGAGGATGTGGGCCAACGTCCTGACTTTC
TRBD2	TRBV27	NA	TRBJ2-1	CASSRLAGEGYNEQFF	TGTGCCAGCAGCCGATTAGCGGGAGAGGGGTACAATGAGCAGTTCTTC
NA	TRBV6-5	once	TRBJ2-3	CASRRSGARTDTQYF	TGTGCCAGCAGGAGGTCGGGAGCTCGCACAGATACGCAGTATTTT
NA	TRBV5-1	NA	TRBJ2-3	CASSSNRQASTDTQYF	TGCGCCAGCAGCTCGAATCGACAGGCGAGCACAGATACGCAGTATTTT